These 21 T cell receptor beta chains were all obtained from the same sample, sequenced in a study of CD8 T cells in ankylosing spondylitis. TCRdb re-called the 5' RACE reads through MiXCR, storing one row per CDR3 protein. The table shows approximately 350,000 distinct CDR3 sequences, with under 15% occurring only once. The specimen sequenced was blood, either unsorted or a sorted T cell fraction (not recorded which). All receptors derive from a male donor with ankylosing spondylitis or in good health (not recorded which).

The J gene is TRBJ2-7, the V gene TRBV20-1; perhaps TRBD1 as D (6 bases). V lost 3 bases to trimming and J lost 2 bases, with 11 bases between them. Germline CDR1 is DFQATT and CDR2 is SNEGSKA (reference sequence). This CDR3 is 13 amino acids long. The CDR3 reads CSASLPGAYEQYF. In DNA, the CDR3 is TGCAGTGCTAGTTTGCCAGGGGCCTACGAGCAGTACTTC.

This sequence joins TRBV4-1 and TRBJ1-1, with D hard to call. CDR1 and CDR2 (germline): MGHRA, YSYEKL. Trimming pared 5 bases from V and 5 bases from J, leaving 15 bases between. The CDR3 runs to 14 residues. The CDR3 spells CASSIGVGGTEAFF. CDR3 DNA sequence: TGCGCCAGCAGCATCGGGGTCGGAGGGACTGAAGCTTTCTTT.

This clonotype was observed a few times. The chain joins TRBV2 to TRBJ1-6, with D tentatively TRBD1 (6 bases). V lost 7 bases and J 5 bases, leaving 18 bases between the germline ends. In germline, CDR1 is SNHLY, CDR2 FYNNEI. The CDR3 sequence is 16 residues long. The CDR3 DNA reads TGTGCCAGCAACCTAGACAGGAATCAGAATAATTCACCCCTCCACTTT. As protein: CASNLDRNQNNSPLHF. Full variable domain (outside the CDR3, taken from reference TRBV2 and TRBJ1-6): EPEVTQTPSHQVTQMGQEVILRCVPISNHLYFYWYRQILGQKVEFLVSFYNNEISEKSEIFDDQFSVERPDGSNFTLKIRSTKLEDSAMYFCASNLDRNQNNSPLHFGNGTRLTVT.

The sample holds a few counts of this clonotype. This rearrangement joins TRBV5-6 to TRBJ1-3; tentative D call: TRBD1 (6 bases). Germline V gene lookup returns CDR1 SGHDT and CDR2 YYEEEE. The CDR3 contains 14 residues. Trimming cost V 3 bases and J 4 bases, with 11 bases left between them. Here the CDR3 reads CASSSGDIGNTIYF. The CDR3 coding sequence is TGTGCCAGCAGCTCAGGGGACATCGGAAACACCATATATTTT.

This clonotype was observed at least ten times. The chain employs TRBV15 and TRBJ2-2; D unresolved. V was pared by 0 bases and J by 4 bases, with 6 bases between. CDR1 and CDR2 (germline): LNHNV, YYDKDF (reference sequence). The CDR3 sequence is 14 residues long. The CDR3 here is CATSRDGVTGELFF. CDR3 nucleotides: TGTGCCACCAGCAGAGATGGGGTCACCGGGGAGCTGTTTTTT.

Ten or more counts support this clonotype. The chain employs TRBV29-1 and TRBJ2-1; D is unclear. In germline, CDR1 is SQVTM, CDR2 ANQGSEA. This CDR3 is built from 13 residues. The V end was cut by 3 bases, the J end by 7 bases, with 13 bases between. The CDR3 spells CSVDRRPDNEQFF. The CDR3 DNA sequence: TGCAGCGTTGACAGGAGACCAGATAATGAGCAGTTCTTC.

This rearrangement joins TRBV4-1 to TRBJ2-5; tentative D call: TRBD2 (6 bases). Germline V gives CDR1 MGHRA, CDR2 YSYEKL. The CDR3 totals 17 residues. The V end was cut by 0 bases, the J end by 5 bases, with 19 bases between. CDR3 amino acids: CASSQEAPGGAKETQYF. The CDR3, as DNA: TGCGCCAGCAGCCAAGAGGCCCCTGGCGGGGCGAAGGAGACCCAGTACTTC.

This chain links TRBV9 with TRBJ2-1, with TRBD2 identical over 16 bases. Trimming at V came to 0 bases and at J to 9 bases, leaving 18 bases not matched to a gene. The germline CDR1 and CDR2 sequences are SGDLS and YYNGEE. The CDR3 is made up of 21 amino acids. This CDR3 is CASSVEKRRVGTSGGAVEQFF. The CDR3 DNA follows: TGTGCCAGCAGCGTAGAAAAGAGGAGGGTGGGGACTAGCGGGGGGGCGGTTGAGCAGTTCTTC.

This clonotype has ten or more counts. The chain uses TRBV5-1 and TRBJ1-1; D is perhaps TRBD1 (6 bases). V was shortened by 3 bases and J by 0 bases, with 6 bases between the two germline ends. Germline CDR1 and CDR2: SGHRS and YFSETQ. There are 13 residues in the CDR3. The CDR3 region has the DNA TGCGCCAGCAGCTGGACAGTGAACACTGAAGCTTTCTTT. Its translation is CASSWTVNTEAFF. The full variable domain, with the rest looked up from reference TRBV5-1 and TRBJ1-1, is KAGVTQTPRYLIKTRGQQVTLSCSPISGHRSVSWYQQTPGQGLQFLFEYFSETQRNKGNFPGRFSGRQFSNSRSEMNVSTLELGDSALYLCASSWTVNTEAFFGQGTRLTVV.

A few counts support this clonotype. The chain has TRBV20-1 and TRBJ1-1, with no clear D. Germline V gene sequence: CDR1 DFQATT, CDR2 SNEGSKA (reference sequence). The CDR3 length is 11 residues. Trimming took 4 bases from V and 3 from J, leaving 6 bases between them. CDR3 in amino acids: CSAKVDTEAFF. The DNA for the CDR3 is TGCAGTGCTAAGGTGGACACTGAAGCTTTCTTT.

This clonotype was picked up many times. V is TRBV3-1 and J is TRBJ1-2; D is ambiguous. This CDR3 has 13 residues. The germline V gene encodes CDR1 LGHDT and CDR2 YNNKEL (reference sequence). Between the trimmed V and J ends, which lost 0 bases and 5 bases, there was a span of 7 bases. The CDR3 protein is CASSQDRRYGYTF. Here the CDR3 DNA reads TGTGCCAGCAGCCAAGATCGGCGTTATGGCTACACCTTC.

The genes are TRBV20-1 and TRBJ2-2, with unresolved D. CDR3 size: 17 residues. Germline V gene lookup returns CDR1 DFQATT and CDR2 SNEGSKA (reference sequence). Between the trimmed V and J ends, which lost 4 bases and 4 bases, there was a span of 22 bases. The CDR3 spells CSATPLIGIGSTGELFF. CDR3 nucleotide sequence: TGCAGTGCTACCCCTCTGATAGGCATAGGGTCCACCGGGGAGCTGTTTTTT.

This chain connects TRBV7-9 to TRBJ2-7; 9 bases agree with TRBD1. There are 14 residues in the CDR3. V lost 1 base to trimming and J lost 7 bases; unmatched junction nucleotides: 5. Germline V gene lookup returns CDR1 SEHNR and CDR2 FQNEAQ (reference sequence). The CDR3 nucleotides read TGTGCCAGCAGCTTAGGGACAGGGGAGAGGGAGCAGTACTTC. It specifies CASSLGTGEREQYF.

This clonotype occurred a few times. The rearrangement links TRBV7-9 to TRBJ2-6, with unresolved D. V was trimmed by 5 bases and J by 0 bases, leaving 8 bases between them. The CDR3 runs 15 residues. CDR1 and CDR2 from the germline V gene are SEHNR and FQNEAQ (reference sequence). Written as DNA, the CDR3 is TGTGCCAGCAGCCGGTTTGTCTCTGGGGCCAACGTCCTGACTTTC. Translation gives CASSRFVSGANVLTF.

This clonotype was counted only a few times. The rearrangement links TRBV10-3 to TRBJ1-2; unclear D gene. V shed 9 bases and J shed 0 bases, with 14 bases lying between them. Germline CDR1 is ENHRY and CDR2 is SYGVKD. The CDR3 sequence is 14 residues long. The CDR3 protein is CAISSSGTNYGYTF. The CDR3, as DNA: TGTGCCATTTCTTCTTCCGGGACTAACTATGGCTACACCTTC.

The sample holds many counts of this clonotype. CDR3 amino acids: CSARGTGNTGELFF. The CDR3 DNA follows: TGCAGTGCTAGAGGGACAGGGAACACCGGGGAGCTGTTTTTT. The chain has TRBV20-1 and TRBJ2-2; 7 bases align to TRBD1. Germline CDR1 and CDR2: DFQATT and SNEGSKA (reference sequence). The CDR3 runs to 14 residues. V shed 1 base, J shed 1 base, and the junction held 0 bases outside the gene matches.

This clonotype was seen a handful of times. This chain connects TRBV29-1 to TRBJ2-1; maybe TRBD2 (6 bases). Between the trimmed V and J ends, which lost 6 bases and 3 bases, there was a span of 18 bases. The CDR3 runs to 15 residues. CDR1 is SQVTM and CDR2 is ANQGSEA in the germline V gene. The CDR3 here is CSVARERVVYNEQFF. The CDR3 DNA sequence: TGCAGCGTCGCTCGGGAGCGGGTAGTCTACAATGAGCAGTTCTTC.

This chain links TRBV5-1 with TRBJ2-4, with 11 bases matching TRBD2. Per the germline V gene, CDR1 is SGHRS and CDR2 is YFSETQ. The CDR3 runs 16 residues. V gave up 2 bases and J gave up 3 bases; unmatched junction bases: 4. The CDR3 nucleotides read TGCGCCAGCAGCTTACTAGCGGGAGCCTACAAAAACATTCAGTACTTC. Its protein is CASSLLAGAYKNIQYF.

This clonotype was recorded a few times. V is TRBV11-2 and J is TRBJ2-7; D is possibly TRBD2 (6 bases). The V and J ends lost 3 bases and 0 bases respectively, with 12 bases between them. The CDR3 loop spans 15 amino acids. CDR1 is SGHAT, CDR2 FQNNGV, per germline. The CDR3 protein is CASSFPSSVSYEQYF. CDR3 sequence (DNA): TGTGCCAGCAGCTTCCCCTCTAGCGTCTCCTACGAGCAGTACTTC.

This clonotype has only a few counts. The V gene is TRBV7-9, the J gene TRBJ2-7, with TRBD1 matching 9 bases. The CDR3 length is 13 residues. Germline CDR1 is SEHNR and CDR2 is FQNEAQ (reference sequence). With V trimmed by 9 bases and J by 2 bases, 5 bases remained unmatched. The CDR3 bases are TGTGCCAGTAACAGGGGGCAAGCCTACGAGCAGTACTTC. This codes for CASNRGQAYEQYF.

The DNA for the CDR3 is TGCAGTGCTAGAGTGCCGGGACAGGGTTCCTACAATGAGCAGTTCTTC. It yields the protein CSARVPGQGSYNEQFF. The rearrangement joins TRBV20-1 to TRBJ2-1, with 9 nucleotides matching TRBD1. Germline CDR1 and CDR2: DFQATT and SNEGSKA (reference sequence). The CDR3 consists of 16 residues. V lost 1 base, J lost 1 base, and 5 bases stayed unmatched.